These 22 T cell receptor beta chains originate from one sample sequenced in a study of T cell clonality in common variable immunodeficiency. Findings of the study overall: Reportedly, TCR beta sequences from common variable immunodeficiency showed fewer deletions and N-nucleotide insertions.

Measured with immunoSEQ multiplex PCR; TCRdb has only the in-frame clones, and not every one. The sample includes approximately 15,000 clones, none of them occurring once. These receptors have no known antigen. The sample was peripheral blood mononuclear cells. Receptor source: a human donor with common variable immunodeficiency.

To note about this clone: The read halts 3 residues ahead of the CDR3 end, with the missing end drawn from the germline J gene. The genes are TRBV10-3 and TRBJ1-6; D may be TRBD1 (5 bases). Germline CDR1 reads ENHRY; CDR2 reads SYGVKD. V dropped 0 bases and J dropped 9 bases, with 12 bases sitting between them. There are 15 residues in the CDR3. The covered CDR3 bases are TGTGCCATCAGTGAGTCCTGGGGGGATAGTTCACCC. Its protein product is CAISESWGDSSP. The whole CDR3 protein is CAISESWGDSSPLHF.

As to this clone: The read terminates 3 residues before the CDR3 end, so the remaining end is supplied by the germline J gene. V gene TRBV2 combines with J gene TRBJ2-7, with 9 positions matching TRBD1. The ends lost 6 bases at V and 4 bases at J; junction bases unmatched: 13. Germline CDR1 is SNHLY and CDR2 is FYNNEI. The CDR3 has 16 amino acids. Incomplete CDR3 DNA: TGTGCCAGCAGGCATGCCGGGGACAGGGCGGTTTACGAG. As protein: CASRHAGDRAVYE. The full CDR3 is CASRHAGDRAVYEQYF.

This clone was counted only a few times. The CDR3 is cut off 3 residues early in the read; its end comes from the germline J gene. J is TRBJ2-7 and V is TRBV30; 10 nucleotides agree with TRBD1. This CDR3 comprises 13 residues. V was pared by 6 bases and J by 4 bases, with 6 bases of the junction left unmatched. In germline, CDR1 is GTSNPN, CDR2 SVGIG (reference sequence). The covered CDR3 bases are TGTGCCTGCGCCGGGACAGGGGTTTACGAG. Translated, it gives CACAGTGVYE. The whole CDR3 region reads CACAGTGVYEQYF.

This clone was counted at least ten times. The CDR3 end falls 3 residues outside the read, so it is completed with the germline J gene. This rearrangement joins TRBV5-5 to TRBJ2-1, with 8 positions matching TRBD2. The germline V gene has CDR1 SGHKS and CDR2 YYEKEE (reference sequence). J lost 4 bases, V lost 4 bases, and 7 bases had no gene match. The CDR3 is made up of 15 amino acids. The CDR3 region is CASSGGGGKYNEQFF. The CDR3 DNA, read in part, is TGTGCCAGCAGCGGGGGCGGGGGGAAATACAATGAG.

On this clone itself: The missing CDR3 end, 3 residues past where the read stops, is filled in from the germline J gene. The chain recombines TRBV19 with TRBJ1-2; D unresolved. Germline lookup yields CDR1 LNHDA and CDR2 SQIVND (reference sequence). Trimming took off 4 bases at V and 4 bases at J, with 13 bases between the two ends. This CDR3 is 14 amino acids long. CDR3: CASSTPTGIYGYTF. CDR3 DNA, as far as it was read: TGTGCCAGTAGTACCCCGACGGGGATCTATGGC.

This clone was seen more than once but under ten times. Coverage ceases 3 residues before the CDR3 finishes, and the germline J gene fills in the end. V and J are TRBV18 and TRBJ2-1, with TRBD2 identical over 14 bases. V lost 2 bases, J lost 0 bases, and 6 bases stayed unmatched. The CDR3 is made up of 19 amino acids. The germline gives CDR1 KGHSH, CDR2 LQKENI. The CDR3 protein is CASSPAGTSGGSSYNEQFF. The DNA read from the CDR3 is TGTGCCAGCTCACCAGCCGGGACTAGCGGGGGTAGCTCCTACAATGAG.

Concerning this clone itself: The CDR3 end falls 3 residues outside the read, so it is completed with the germline J gene. The genes are TRBV7-2 and TRBJ1-2; 9 positions agree with TRBD1. The V and J ends lost 5 bases and 4 bases, in that order; junction bases with no gene match: 2. CDR1 is SGHTA and CDR2 is FQGNSA in the germline V gene. The length of the CDR3 is 13 residues. CDR3 amino acids: CASSRDRAYGYTF. The CDR3 bases that were read are TGTGCCAGCAGCCGGGACAGGGCCTATGGC.

This clone was seen a few times. Read sequence stops 3 residues before the CDR3 end, and the germline J gene provides the missing end. This rearrangement joins TRBV2 to TRBJ1-1; a possible D gene is TRBD1 (6 bases). The CDR3 runs 13 residues. Trimming removed 6 bases from V and 6 bases from J, with 14 bases in between. Germline assignment: CDR1 SNHLY and CDR2 FYNNEI. CDR3 residues: CASRVDRTPEAFF. The DNA read from the CDR3 is TGTGCCAGCAGAGTTGACAGGACCCCTGAA.

This clone was counted a few times. The read falls 3 residues short of the CDR3 end, and the missing part is taken from the germline J gene. This chain links TRBV6-2 or TRBV6-3 with TRBJ1-5; D possibly corresponds to TRBD1 (6 bases). The V end lost 6 bases, the J end lost 7 bases, and 13 bases lay between the germline ends. CDR1 is MNHEY and CDR2 is SVGEGT in the germline V gene. The CDR3 length is 13 residues. The CDR3 is CASRGQGYQPQHF. CDR3 bases read: TGTGCCAGCAGGGGGCAGGGGTACCAGCCC.

Here the CDR3 reads CASSLGQFNQPQHF. The part of the CDR3 DNA that was read is TGTGCCAGCAGCTTGGGGCAGTTCAATCAGCCC. The chain employs TRBV5-5 and TRBJ1-5; no firm D call. The read halts 3 residues ahead of the CDR3 end, with the missing end drawn from the germline J gene. The CDR3 extends over 14 amino acids. The germline gives CDR1 SGHKS, CDR2 YYEKEE (reference sequence). Trimming pared 0 bases from V and 3 bases from J, leaving 7 bases between.

The sample holds a few counts of this clone. The read gets to within 3 residues of the CDR3 end, and the germline J gene fills in the rest. J is TRBJ1-2 and V is TRBV18; D is possibly TRBD1 (5 bases). Germline CDR1 KGHSH, CDR2 LQKENI. Trimming took off 1 base at V and 6 bases at J, with 9 bases between the two ends. The CDR3 contains 13 residues. The CDR3: CASSPRSGNGYTF. CDR3 DNA, as far as it was read: TGTGCCAGCTCACCACGTTCAGGGAATGGC.

This clone is medium-sized by share. Read coverage stops 3 residues before the CDR3 terminus; the germline J gene supplies the remainder. The V call is TRBV4-1, the J call TRBJ1-5, with 7 bases matching TRBD1. Losses at the gene ends were 6 bases for V and 3 bases for J; bases not matched to a gene: 11. The length of the CDR3 is 16 residues. The germline CDR1 and CDR2 sequences are MGHRA and YSYEKL. CDR3 DNA (partial): TGCGCCAGCAGTCCATCAGGGGACAGAATCAATCAGCCC. Amino acid sequence: CASSPSGDRINQP. In full, the CDR3 reads CASSPSGDRINQPQHF.

This clone was found a few times. The read stops 3 residues short of the end of the CDR3; the missing end is completed from the germline J gene. This chain uses TRBV7-9 with TRBJ1-4, with D tentatively TRBD1 (5 bases). The ends were cut back, 1 base at V and 5 bases at J, with 11 bases in the middle. CDR1 SEHNR and CDR2 FQNEAQ come from the germline V gene (reference sequence). The CDR3 runs 15 residues. The CDR3 DNA, read in part, is TGTGCCAGCAGCTTAGGCAGTGGGGGGAATGAAAAA. Encoded protein: CASSLGSGGNEK. The full CDR3 reads CASSLGSGGNEKLFF.

Worth noting for this clone: The sequence runs out 3 residues before the end of the CDR3; the remainder is reconstructed from the germline J gene. The chain is built from TRBV18 and TRBJ1-2; 9 nucleotides match TRBD1. The CDR3 contains 16 residues. The trim removed 3 bases at V and 5 bases at J, leaving 10 bases unmatched. Germline V gene lookup returns CDR1 KGHSH and CDR2 LQKENI. The CDR3 sequence: CASSPYGQGLGYGYTF. The covered CDR3 bases are TGTGCCAGCTCACCCTACGGACAGGGGCTAGGGTATGGC.

There are a few counts of this clone. The read is 3 residues too short to cover the CDR3 end, so that end is filled in from the germline J gene. The chain couples TRBV18 to TRBJ2-5; D assignment may be TRBD1 or TRBD2 (6 bases each). The germline V gene encodes CDR1 KGHSH and CDR2 LQKENI. This CDR3 region has 14 residues. V was pared by 8 bases and J by 4 bases, with 17 bases between. CDR3 amino acids: CASNLQGGGETQYF. Incomplete CDR3 DNA: TGTGCCAGCAACCTACAGGGAGGTGGAGAGACC.

This clone counts as medium-sized. The read ends 3 residues before the CDR3 terminus; that terminus is restored from the germline J gene. This chain joins TRBV29-1 and TRBJ2-7; D ambiguous. Deletions cut 6 bases from V and 1 base from J, with 10 bases between. The CDR3 has 12 residues. CDR1 and CDR2 (germline): SQVTM, ANQGSEA. The CDR3 DNA, read in part, is TGCAGCGTAGACTTCGGGTCCTACGAG. This gives the protein CSVDFGSYE. The complete CDR3 sequence is CSVDFGSYEQYF.

The table lists this clone with many counts. The read ends 3 residues before the CDR3 terminus; that terminus is restored from the germline J gene. This chain uses TRBV19 with TRBJ1-2; 8 positions agree with TRBD1. Germline V gene lookup returns CDR1 LNHDA and CDR2 SQIVND (reference sequence). The J segment lost 5 bases and the V segment lost 5 bases, leaving 10 bases of the junction unmatched. The CDR3 loop spans 15 amino acids. The CDR3 bases that were read are TGTGCCAGTAGTCTCCCCGGGACAGGATCATATGGC. It specifies CASSLPGTGSYG. The whole CDR3 sequence reads CASSLPGTGSYGYTF.

Details on this clone: The read stops 3 residues short of the end of the CDR3; the missing end is completed from the germline J gene. The chain recombines TRBV7-9 with TRBJ1-5, with D hard to call. V gave up 3 bases and J gave up 0 bases, with 9 bases separating them. The CDR3 extends over 15 amino acids. Germline CDR1 is SEHNR and CDR2 is FQNEAQ (reference sequence). The covered CDR3 bases are TGTGCCAGCAGCTTTAGACCAGGTAGCAATCAGCCC. Protein sequence: CASSFRPGSNQP. The complete CDR3 sequence is CASSFRPGSNQPQHF.

This clone was counted a few times. With the read ending 3 residues before the CDR3 end, the germline J gene is used to fill in that end. The V call is TRBV5-1, the J call TRBJ2-5; D gene unclear. This CDR3 comprises 16 residues. V lost 1 base and J lost 1, with 14 bases in between. Germline V gene data show CDR1 as SGHRS and CDR2 as YFSETQ. The CDR3 is CASSLIDSVGQETQYF. CDR3 bases read: TGCGCCAGCAGCTTGATTGACTCGGTGGGCCAAGAGACC.

This clone was seen more than once but under ten times. The missing CDR3 end, 3 residues past where the read stops, is filled in from the germline J gene. V gene TRBV18 combines with J gene TRBJ2-1; D remains ambiguous. CDR1 is KGHSH and CDR2 is LQKENI in the germline V gene. Trimming took off 0 bases at V and 4 bases at J, with 7 bases between the two ends. The CDR3 extends over 14 amino acids. CDR3 DNA, as far as it was read: TGTGCCAGCTCACCACCGGCAGGTTACAATGAG. Residues: CASSPPAGYNE. The CDR3 in its entirety is CASSPPAGYNEQFF.

In its sample, this clone was seen a few times. The read stops 3 residues short of the end of the CDR3; the missing end is completed from the germline J gene. The V call is TRBV19, the J call TRBJ1-1, with D perhaps TRBD1 (6 bases). CDR1 and CDR2 (germline): LNHDA, SQIVND (reference sequence). The CDR3 loop spans 14 amino acids. The V end was cut by 7 bases, the J end by 0 bases, with 12 bases between. This CDR3 is CASTRTDLNTEAFF. Partial CDR3 DNA: TGTGCCAGTACCCGGACAGATTTGAACACTGAA.

To note about this clone: The observed sequence ends 3 residues before the CDR3 terminus, with the missing tail filled in from the germline J gene. The chain uses TRBV2 and TRBJ1-2; the D is unclear. This CDR3 contains 12 residues. Germline CDR1 and CDR2: SNHLY and FYNNEI. The CDR3 here is CASRPDLSGYTF. The CDR3 DNA, read in part, is TGTGCCAGCAGACCAGACTTGTCCGGC.